This TCR beta chain originates from a study of blood T cells in healthy people across ages. Study summary: Capture by template switching was about one barcoded beta molecule per two T cells.

Concerning this clonotype itself: Its specificity is not known.

A J-beta primer mix and a sample-barcoded 5' primer were used in a second PCR of roughly 6 to 11 cycles. TCRdb recomputed calls from the 5' RACE reads with MiXCR, one row per CDR3 protein. This sample has around 1,100,000 distinct CDR3 sequences, with approximately 38% found just once. Overall study results and limits: TCR beta diversity, measured per million T cells, fell in a roughly linear way with age. Since the PBMCs were unsorted, naive and antigen-experienced cells could not be conclusively compared.

Germline-derived CDR1 and CDR2 are LGHNA and YNFKEQ. The V gene lost 4 bases and the J gene lost 4 bases, with 13 bases spanning the gap. The CDR3 sequence is 14 residues long. The sequence came from a man between 18 and 29 years old in good health. Sequencing was performed on blood. This sequence joins TRBV4-2 and TRBJ1-1, with a tentative D call TRBD1 (6 bases). The CDR3 is CASSPVQGPTEAFF. The CDR3 DNA sequence: TGTGCCAGCAGCCCGGTCCAGGGGCCCACTGAAGCTTTCTTT.